Listed below are T cell receptor beta chains from one sample, sequenced in a study of blood T cells in healthy people across ages. TCRdb re-called the 5' RACE reads with MiXCR, one entry per CDR3 protein. The sample gives 1.2 million to 1.5 million distinct CDR3 sequences, roughly 64% of which show up once; roughly 6.3% is in the top ten. The material sequenced was blood. The receptors were gathered from a man between 18 and 35 years old in good health. Each CDR3 is given with its conserved first and last residue. The D gene is left open where the match is weak. Not every row has a clone size; where given, it reads once, few, many or a size class.

TRBJ2-7,TRBV3-1,NA,TRBD1,TGTGCCAGCAGCCAAGACGGGACAGTGACCTTCGAGCAGTACTTC,CASSQDGTVTFEQYF
TRBJ2-7,TRBV20-1,NA,TRBD1,TGCAGTGCTAGACTAAACGACAGGGGGGCCGAGCAGTACTTC,CSARLNDRGAEQYF
TRBJ1-1,TRBV7-9,once,NA,TGTGCCAGCAGCTTAAGACGGGACGCTGAAGCTTTCTTT,CASSLRRDAEAFF
TRBJ1-2,TRBV3-1,NA,NA,TGTGCCAGCAGCCAAATCGGAAGCTTCTATGGCTACACCTTC,CASSQIGSFYGYTF
TRBJ2-3,TRBV6-6,NA,TRBD2,TGTGCCAGCAGTTACTCGGGAAGACTAGCGACCACAGATACGCAGTATTTT,CASSYSGRLATTDTQYF
TRBJ1-6,TRBV10-3,NA,NA,TGTGCCATCAGTGAGCGAGGGGCCGGGACGGTATATTCACCCCTCCACTTT,CAISERGAGTVYSPLHF
TRBJ2-7,TRBV7-9,NA,TRBD1,TGTGCCAGCAGCTCGATATCCGGGACAGGGGGCTACGAGCAGTACTTC,CASSSISGTGGYEQYF
TRBJ1-6,TRBV20-1,NA,TRBD1,TGCAGTGCTAGTGGGGGACAGCCGTATAATTCACCCCTCCACTTT,CSASGGQPYNSPLHF
TRBJ2-5,TRBV7-2,few,TRBD2,TGTGCCAGCAACCTACGGAGTAGCGGGGGGGAAGAGACCCAGTACTTC,CASNLRSSGGEETQYF
TRBJ2-4,TRBV29-1,NA,NA,TGCAGCTTCCTCCCTCCGGGGGAAAGCATTCAGTACTTC,CSFLPPGESIQYF
TRBJ2-2,TRBV10-3,NA,TRBD1,TGTGCCATCAGCATGACCGGGACAGGGGGCGCGGACACCGGGGAGCTGTTTTTT,CAISMTGTGGADTGELFF
TRBJ1-2,TRBV7-9,NA,TRBD1,TGTGCCAGCAGCTTATCCGGGACAGGGGGATATGGCTACACCTTC,CASSLSGTGGYGYTF
TRBJ2-2,TRBV4-1,NA,NA,TGCGCCAGCAGCCAAGCTGGAACCACCGGGGAGCTGTTTTTT,CASSQAGTTGELFF
TRBJ2-1,TRBV20-1,few,TRBD1,TGCAGTGCTAGTCTGGGACAGGGAGTCTTCAATGAGCAGTTCTTC,CSASLGQGVFNEQFF
TRBJ2-3,TRBV12-3/TRBV12-4,NA,NA,TGTGCCAGCAGCTATGAGGGGGTTGGCGCAGATACGCAGTATTTT,CASSYEGVGADTQYF
TRBJ1-2,TRBV7-2,NA,NA,TGTGCCAGCAGCAGCACGGACAGCCGATATGGCTACACCTTC,CASSSTDSRYGYTF